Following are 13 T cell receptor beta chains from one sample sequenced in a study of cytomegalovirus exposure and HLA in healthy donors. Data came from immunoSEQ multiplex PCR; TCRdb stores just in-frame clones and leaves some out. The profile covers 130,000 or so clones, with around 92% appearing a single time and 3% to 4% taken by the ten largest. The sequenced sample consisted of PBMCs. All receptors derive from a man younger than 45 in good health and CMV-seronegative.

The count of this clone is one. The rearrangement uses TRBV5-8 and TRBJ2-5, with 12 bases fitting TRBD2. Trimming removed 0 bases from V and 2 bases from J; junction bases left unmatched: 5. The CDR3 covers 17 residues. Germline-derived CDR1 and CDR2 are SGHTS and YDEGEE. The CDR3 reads CASSLARTSGEQETQYF. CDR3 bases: TGTGCCAGCAGCTTGGCCCGGACTAGCGGGGAGCAAGAGACCCAGTACTTC.

The CDR3 spells CASSLALAFPPLQYF. In DNA form, the CDR3 reads TGTGCCAGCAGCTTAGCTTTGGCTTTCCCCCCCCTTCAGTACTTC. The chain carries TRBV7-2 and TRBJ2-4; no definite D call. This CDR3 is built from 15 residues. The V gene lost 0 bases and the J gene lost 11 bases, with 17 bases spanning the gap. CDR1 is SGHTA and CDR2 is FQGNSA in the germline V gene.

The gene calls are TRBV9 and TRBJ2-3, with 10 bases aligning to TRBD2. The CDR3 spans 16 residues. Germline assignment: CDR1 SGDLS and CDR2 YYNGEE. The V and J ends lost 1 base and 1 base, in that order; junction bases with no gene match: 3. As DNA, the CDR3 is TGTGCCAGCAGCGTATTAGCGGGGGGTGGCACAGATACGCAGTATTTT. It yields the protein CASSVLAGGGTDTQYF. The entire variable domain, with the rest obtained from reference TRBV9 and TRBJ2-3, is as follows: DSGVTQTPKHLITATGQRVTLRCSPRSGDLSVYWYQQSLDQGLQFLIQYYNGEERAKGNILERFSAQQFPDLHSELNLSSLELGDSALYFCASSVLAGGGTDTQYFGPGTRLTVL.

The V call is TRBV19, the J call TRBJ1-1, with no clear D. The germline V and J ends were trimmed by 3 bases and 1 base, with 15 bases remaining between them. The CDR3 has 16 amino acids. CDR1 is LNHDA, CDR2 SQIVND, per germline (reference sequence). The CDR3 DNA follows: TGTGCCAGTAGTATTTCTAGGAGCGTGCCGAACACTGAAGCTTTCTTT. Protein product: CASSISRSVPNTEAFF.

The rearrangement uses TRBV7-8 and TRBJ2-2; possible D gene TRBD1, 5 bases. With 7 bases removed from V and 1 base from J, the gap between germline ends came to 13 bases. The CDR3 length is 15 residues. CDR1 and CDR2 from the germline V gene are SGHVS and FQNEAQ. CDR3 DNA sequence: TGTGCCAGCATGTCGCCAGACAGGAACACCGGGGAGCTGTTTTTT. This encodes CASMSPDRNTGELFF.

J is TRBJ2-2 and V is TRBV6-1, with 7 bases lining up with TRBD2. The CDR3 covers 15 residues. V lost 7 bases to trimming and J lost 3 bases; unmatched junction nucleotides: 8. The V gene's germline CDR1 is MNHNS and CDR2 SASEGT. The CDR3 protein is CASNPSGVHTGELFF. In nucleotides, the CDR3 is TGTGCCAGCAACCCCAGCGGGGTCCACACCGGGGAGCTGTTTTTT.

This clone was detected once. The CDR3 loop reads CASSSVRVTYEQYF. The CDR3 DNA reads TGTGCCAGCAGCTCGGTCAGGGTGACCTACGAGCAGTACTTC. The chain uses TRBV5-6 and TRBJ2-7; D is perhaps TRBD1 (5 bases). This CDR3 region has 14 residues. Between the trimmed V and J ends, which lost 3 bases and 2 bases, there was a span of 12 bases. Germline V lookup: CDR1 SGHDT, CDR2 YYEEEE.

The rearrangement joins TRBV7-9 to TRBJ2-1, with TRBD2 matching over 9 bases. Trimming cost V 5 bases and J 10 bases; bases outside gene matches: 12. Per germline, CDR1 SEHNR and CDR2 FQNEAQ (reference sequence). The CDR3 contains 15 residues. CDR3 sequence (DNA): TGTGCCAGCAGCCCCCGCGGGGGGGCCTATGAGGAGCAGTTCTTC. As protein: CASSPRGGAYEEQFF.

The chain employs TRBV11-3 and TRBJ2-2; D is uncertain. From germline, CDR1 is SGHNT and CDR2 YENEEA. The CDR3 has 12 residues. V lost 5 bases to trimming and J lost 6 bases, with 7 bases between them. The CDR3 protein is CASSTVPGELFF. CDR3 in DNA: TGTGCCAGCAGCACAGTCCCCGGGGAGCTGTTTTTT.

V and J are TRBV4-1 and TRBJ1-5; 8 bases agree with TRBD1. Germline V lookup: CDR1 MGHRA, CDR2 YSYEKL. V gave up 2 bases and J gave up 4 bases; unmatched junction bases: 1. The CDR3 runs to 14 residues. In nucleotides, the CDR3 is TGCGCCAGCAGCCAAACAGGGGGGAATCAGCCCCAGCATTTT. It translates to CASSQTGGNQPQHF.

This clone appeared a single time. In DNA form, the CDR3 reads TGCGCCAGCAGCCAAGGATCGGGACTAGCCTACAATGAGCAGTTCTTC. Translation gives CASSQGSGLAYNEQFF. The chain recombines TRBV4-1 with TRBJ2-1; 8 nucleotides align to TRBD2. Germline-derived CDR1 and CDR2 are MGHRA and YSYEKL. Trimming cost V 1 base and J 2 bases; bases outside gene matches: 4. There are 16 residues in the CDR3.

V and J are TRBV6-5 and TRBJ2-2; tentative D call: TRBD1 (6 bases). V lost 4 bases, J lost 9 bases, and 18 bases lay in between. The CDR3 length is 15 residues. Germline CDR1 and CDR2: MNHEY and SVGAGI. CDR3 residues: CASSSLPGQRRELFF. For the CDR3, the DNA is TGTGCCAGCAGTTCCCTGCCCGGACAGAGGAGGGAGCTGTTTTTT.

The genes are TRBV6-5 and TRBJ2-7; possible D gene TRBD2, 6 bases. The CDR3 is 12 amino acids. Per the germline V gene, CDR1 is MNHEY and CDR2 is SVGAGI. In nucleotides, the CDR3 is TGTGCTTCAGGACGGGAGCCCTACGAGCAGTACTTC. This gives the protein CASGREPYEQYF.